This T cell receptor beta chain was identified during a study of shared clonotypes between healthy human individuals. In the source study's methods: ImmunoSEQ supplied junction-only sequences lacking quality scores, so filtering was different. Using immunoSEQ multiplex PCR, the repertoire was profiled, and TCRdb retains in-frame clones only, with some absent. Clone size and V and J calls were adopted from that table, with D and trimming inferred from the DNA. The sample holds about 2,200,000 clones, 85% to 95% seen once. CD45RO negativity and positive selection for CCR7 defined naive CD8 cells, a population that excluded terminally differentiated effector memory CD45RA+ cells. Study observations and caveats: All-four-donor shared clonotypes had higher generation probabilities than non-shared clonotypes did. Few donors restricted represented genetic and exposure-history diversity. How much donors shared clonotypes was expected to be affected by sequencing depth.

This clone was counted a single time. The antigen is undetermined. The V end lost 1 base, the J end lost 0 bases, and 9 bases lay between the germline ends. The CDR3 totals 15 residues. Germline V gene lookup returns CDR1 MNHEY and CDR2 SMNVEV (reference sequence). The rearrangement uses TRBV27 and TRBJ1-1, with D perhaps matching TRBD1 (6 bases). The sequence was obtained from a man between 18 and 29 years old in good health. Some clones in this sample may be carry-over from other donors' samples. Sequencing was carried out using naive CD8+ T cells from PBMCs. The CDR3 region is CASSLFAGVNTEAFF. The DNA for the CDR3 is TGTGCCAGCAGTTTATTCGCAGGGGTGAACACTGAAGCTTTCTTT.